This T cell receptor (beta chain) is drawn from a study of blood T cell repertoires in COVID-19. Repertoires were generated with immunoSEQ multiplex PCR, while TCRdb's copy carries only in-frame clones and drops some. The data show around 180,000 clones, around 82% seen once. Between the trimmed V and J ends, which lost 0 bases and 1 base, there was a span of 10 bases. Germline CDR1 and CDR2: SGDLS and YYNGEE. The CDR3 totals 16 residues. Sequenced material: PBMCs or T cells enriched from blood (not recorded which). The origin of this receptor is a woman aged 45 to 65 with acute COVID-19. The chain combines TRBV9 with TRBJ2-2, with D perhaps matching TRBD2 (6 bases). The CDR3 loop is CASSVAGRGNTGELFF. As DNA, the CDR3 is TGTGCCAGCAGCGTAGCCGGGAGAGGGAACACCGGGGAGCTGTTTTTT.